Included here is one T cell receptor (beta chain) sequence, with context. This entry is derived from a study of technical replicates of blood from a few donors. Clones were read by immunoSEQ multiplex PCR, and TCRdb kept only the in-frame ones, dropping some. The profile shows about 100,000 clones, approximately 95% of them singletons. V dropped 0 bases and J dropped 7; count of bases not matched to a gene: 9. There are 17 residues in the CDR3. CDR1 is LNHNV and CDR2 is YYDKDF in the germline V gene (reference sequence). The rearrangement joins TRBV15 to TRBJ2-1; 10 bases map to TRBD1. The sample taken for sequencing was T cells isolated from PBMCs. The clonotype comes from a human donor in good health. The CDR3 region has the DNA TGTGCCACCAGCAGAGATAGGGGACAGGGGAGCGGGAATGAGCAGTTCTTC. Translated: CATSRDRGQGSGNEQFF.